The clone carrying this TCR beta chain was counted a few times. The data derive from a study of T-cell memory formation after mild COVID-19. The germline gives CDR1 SGHVS, CDR2 FNYEAQ. The CDR3 has 17 residues. Trimming removed 4 bases from V and 5 bases from J; junction bases left unmatched: 13. TCRdb used MiXCR to reprocess the 5' RACE reads, holding one entry per CDR3 protein. This table has under 250,000 distinct CDR3 sequences, 15% appearing once. The sequence came from an adult woman who had mild COVID-19 (a few samples of this study predate the infection). Cell type and time point are not known. Source material: PBMCs or a T cell subset sorted from them (not recorded which). This chain uses TRBV7-6 with TRBJ2-3, with 9 bases that match TRBD2. CDR3 nucleotide sequence: TGTGCCAGCAGCTCCCGGCGGGGGGGAGGAACAGTAGATACGCAGTATTTT. Translated: CASSSRRGGGTVDTQYF.